This T cell receptor beta chain was recorded in a study of blood T cell repertoires in COVID-19. About the research overall: PBMCs, B-cell-depleted T cells, or T cells provided the cDNA or gDNA that made up the material.

In the original analysis: Amplification of reference gene primers provided the estimated nucleated cell counts. TCRdb's table, derived via immunoSEQ multiplex PCR, lists solely in-frame clones and lacks some. D and trimming come from the DNA, and the V and J calls and clone size come from that table. The sample holds about 180,000 clones, almost 80% seen once. This CDR3 comprises 15 residues. The V end lost 0 bases, the J end lost 6 bases, and 12 bases lay between the germline ends. CDR1 SGHRS and CDR2 YFSETQ come from the germline V gene. The chain has TRBV5-1 and TRBJ2-2; D is uncertain. This TCR came from a woman between 70 and 85 years old with acute or convalescent COVID-19. The sequencing sample was made of peripheral blood. CDR3 amino acids: CASSLVATLPGELFF. CDR3 nucleotide sequence: TGCGCCAGCAGCTTGGTTGCGACTCTACCCGGGGAGCTGTTTTTT.